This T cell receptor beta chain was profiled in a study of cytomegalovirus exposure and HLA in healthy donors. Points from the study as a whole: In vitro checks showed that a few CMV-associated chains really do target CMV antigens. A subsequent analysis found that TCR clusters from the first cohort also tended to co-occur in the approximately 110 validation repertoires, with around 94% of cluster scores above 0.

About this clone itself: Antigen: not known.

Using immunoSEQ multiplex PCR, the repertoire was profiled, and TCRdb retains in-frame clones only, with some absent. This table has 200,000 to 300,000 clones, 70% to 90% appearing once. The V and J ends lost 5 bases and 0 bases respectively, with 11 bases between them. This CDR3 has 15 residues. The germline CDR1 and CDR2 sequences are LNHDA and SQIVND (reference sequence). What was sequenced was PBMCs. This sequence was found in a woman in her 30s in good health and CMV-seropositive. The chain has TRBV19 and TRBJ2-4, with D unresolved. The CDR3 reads CASSGLSLAKNIQYF. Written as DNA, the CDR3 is TGTGCCAGTAGTGGTTTGAGTTTAGCCAAAAACATTCAGTACTTC.